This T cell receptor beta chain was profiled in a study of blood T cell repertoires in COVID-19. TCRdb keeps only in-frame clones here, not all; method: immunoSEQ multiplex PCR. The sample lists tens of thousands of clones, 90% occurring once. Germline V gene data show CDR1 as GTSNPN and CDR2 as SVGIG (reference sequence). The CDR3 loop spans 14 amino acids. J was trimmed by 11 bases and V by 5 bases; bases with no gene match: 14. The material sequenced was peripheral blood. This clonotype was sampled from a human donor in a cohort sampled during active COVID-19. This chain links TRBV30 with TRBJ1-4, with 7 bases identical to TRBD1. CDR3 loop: CAWSPQGGGFKLFF. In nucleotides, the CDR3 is TGTGCCTGGTCTCCCCAAGGGGGCGGATTTAAACTGTTTTTT.